A selection of T cell receptor beta chains follows, all from one sample in a study of OX40 agonist ivuxolimab in advanced cancers. Assay used: immunoSEQ multiplex PCR; TCRdb lists only in-frame clones, some missing. The sample consists of tens of thousands of clones, about nine tenths of them appearing once. Source: CD4+ or CD8+ T cells sorted from blood, taken in a trial of the OX40 agonist ivuxolimab. These receptors were taken from an adult with an advanced solid tumor such as melanoma, head and neck, liver or kidney cancer. Each CDR3 is given with its conserved first and last residue. A D gene is named only where the DNA matches it firmly. Clone sizes are given selectively: once, few, many, or a class where the clone is expanded.

V	size	J	D	CDR3	DNA
TRBV2	NA	TRBJ2-7	TRBD2	CASSESSGPYEQYF	TGTGCCAGCAGTGAATCTAGCGGGCCCTACGAGCAGTACTTC
TRBV5-1	NA	TRBJ1-2	NA	CASSHLYGVNYGYTF	TGCGCCAGCAGCCACCTCTACGGGGTGAACTATGGCTACACCTTC
TRBV29-1	NA	TRBJ2-1	TRBD2	CSVAVAGGLYNEQFF	TGCAGCGTTGCCGTAGCGGGAGGCCTCTACAATGAGCAGTTCTTC
TRBV5-6	NA	TRBJ1-4	NA	CASSQGGNGGATNEKLFF	TGTGCCAGCAGCCAAGGGGGGAACGGAGGGGCGACTAATGAAAAACTGTTTTTT
TRBV9	NA	TRBJ1-3	NA	CASSVTYSGNTIYF	TGTGCCAGCAGCGTAACCTACTCTGGAAACACCATATATTTT
TRBV10-1	NA	TRBJ2-5	NA	CASSESGLAKETQYF	TGCGCCAGCAGTGAGTCGGGGCTAGCGAAAGAGACCCAGTACTTC
TRBV19	NA	TRBJ1-2	NA	CASSHWSGYTF	TGTGCCAGTAGTCACTGGTCTGGCTACACCTTC
TRBV6-1	NA	TRBJ2-1	TRBD2	CASTEMGLAYNEQFF	TGTGCCAGCACAGAGATGGGACTAGCGTACAATGAGCAGTTCTTC
TRBV2	once	TRBJ1-2	TRBD1	CASRIGQGYGYTF	TGTGCCAGCAGAATTGGACAGGGGTATGGCTACACCTTC
TRBV7-2	NA	TRBJ1-5	NA	CASSLVPNSNQPQHF	TGTGCCAGCAGCTTAGTCCCTAATAGCAATCAGCCCCAGCATTTT
TRBV7-3	NA	TRBJ2-7	NA	CASSLAVRGDPNEQYF	TGTGCCAGCAGCTTAGCCGTTCGCGGTGACCCGAACGAGCAGTACTTC
TRBV5-1	NA	TRBJ2-2	NA	CASSLDRVMFGELFF	TGCGCCAGCAGCTTGGACAGGGTAATGTTCGGGGAGCTGTTTTTT